These 27 T cell receptor beta chains were all obtained from the same sample, sequenced in a study of blood T cells in healthy people across ages. Alongside a J-beta primer mix, a sample-barcoded 5' primer served in a second PCR lasting about 7 to 11 cycles. TCRdb reanalysed the 5' RACE reads using MiXCR and keeps one entry per CDR3 protein. The sample contains roughly 1.9 million distinct CDR3 sequences, approximately 40% of which appear only once. The sequenced material came from blood. The receptors originated from a human donor in good health.

The chain carries TRBV27 and TRBJ2-1; D remains unclear. With 4 bases removed from V and 13 bases from J, the gap between germline ends came to 14 bases. Germline V gene lookup returns CDR1 MNHEY and CDR2 SMNVEV (reference sequence). The CDR3 length is 12 residues. The CDR3 sequence: CASSSHLGPQFF. The DNA for the CDR3 is TGTGCCAGCAGTTCCCACCTAGGGCCTCAGTTCTTC.

This chain uses TRBV7-6 with TRBJ2-5; D is perhaps TRBD1 or TRBD2 (5 bases each). V was trimmed by 4 bases and J by 10 bases, leaving 10 bases between them. The CDR3 loop spans 11 amino acids. Germline V CDR1 and CDR2: SGHVS, FNYEAQ. CDR3 in amino acids: CASSSGRDQYF. DNA of the CDR3: TGTGCCAGCAGCTCGGGACGGGACCAGTACTTC.

This chain uses TRBV29-1 with TRBJ2-1; 12 nucleotides line up with TRBD2. Per germline, CDR1 SQVTM and CDR2 ANQGSEA. The J segment lost 13 bases and the V segment lost 7 bases, leaving 8 bases of the junction unmatched. This CDR3 region has 12 residues. The CDR3 spells CSASSGGVYQFF. CDR3 sequence (DNA): TGCAGCGCTTCTAGCGGGGGGGTTTATCAGTTCTTC.

This chain uses TRBV5-1 with TRBJ1-1, with 9 nucleotides matching TRBD1. Germline trimming cut 3 bases from V and 3 bases from J; bases unmatched to any gene: 3. The germline V gene encodes CDR1 SGHRS and CDR2 YFSETQ. The CDR3 consists of 14 residues. The CDR3: CASSWTGADTEAFF. DNA of the CDR3: TGCGCCAGCAGCTGGACAGGGGCGGACACTGAAGCTTTCTTT. Filled out from reference TRBV5-1 and TRBJ1-1, the complete variable domain reads KAGVTQTPRYLIKTRGQQVTLSCSPISGHRSVSWYQQTPGQGLQFLFEYFSETQRNKGNFPGRFSGRQFSNSRSEMNVSTLELGDSALYLCASSWTGADTEAFFGQGTRLTVV.

The genes are TRBV6-1 and TRBJ2-1, with D perhaps TRBD1 (5 bases). Germline V lookup: CDR1 MNHNS, CDR2 SASEGT. This CDR3 is built from 16 residues. V was trimmed by 6 bases and J by 0 bases, leaving 15 bases between them. The CDR3, as DNA: TGTGCCAGCAGGCTTCGCAGGGATAGCTCCTACAATGAGCAGTTCTTC. Amino acid sequence: CASRLRRDSSYNEQFF.

CDR3 sequence reads: CASSQVGGTRSPDGYTF. CDR3 DNA sequence: TGTGCCAGCAGCCAAGTCGGGGGGACCCGATCCCCCGATGGCTACACCTTC. The gene calls are TRBV4-2 and TRBJ1-2; D perhaps matches TRBD1 (5 bases). Germline CDR1 reads LGHNA; CDR2 reads YNFKEQ. CDR3 length: 17 residues. The ends were cut back, 1 base at V and 6 bases at J, with 21 bases in the middle.

Concerning this clonotype itself: A read error may account for a junction end that differs from germline. The chain employs TRBV20-1 and TRBJ2-5, with 7 positions matching TRBD1. The CDR3 has 12 amino acids. CDR1 is DFQATT and CDR2 is SNEGSKA in the germline V gene (reference sequence). The CDR3 here is CRARDRVATQYF. CDR3 DNA sequence: TGTAGGGCTAGAGACAGGGTAGCGACCCAGTACTTC.

This clonotype was observed a few times. The chain employs TRBV2 and TRBJ2-7; unclear D gene. There are 12 residues in the CDR3. CDR1 is SNHLY and CDR2 is FYNNEI in the germline V gene. Trimming cost V 9 bases and J 1 base, with 10 bases left between them. The CDR3 DNA is TGTGCCAGTCAGACGGATTCCTACGAGCAGTACTTC. Amino acid sequence: CASQTDSYEQYF.

This clonotype showed up just a few times. The genes are TRBV9 and TRBJ2-1; 7 bases agree with TRBD1. Germline-derived CDR1 and CDR2 are SGDLS and YYNGEE. The CDR3 loop spans 15 amino acids. The J segment lost 0 bases and the V segment lost 2 bases, leaving 2 bases of the junction unmatched. The CDR3 DNA is TGTGCCAGCAGCGTGGACAGGAACTCCTACAATGAGCAGTTCTTC. Its protein is CASSVDRNSYNEQFF.

The chain carries TRBV5-1 and TRBJ1-1; tentatively, D is TRBD1 (5 bases). The CDR3 covers 16 residues. Germline assignment: CDR1 SGHRS and CDR2 YFSETQ. V was clipped by 3 bases and J by 4 bases, with 19 bases between them. The CDR3 protein is CASSYRDGGGGTEAFF. CDR3 DNA: TGCGCCAGCAGCTACCGGGACGGGGGTGGCGGCACTGAAGCTTTCTTT.

This sequence joins TRBV4-3 and TRBJ1-1; no definite D call. CDR3 length: 14 residues. V lost 4 bases, J lost 1 base, and 10 bases lay in between. Germline V gene lookup returns CDR1 LGHNA and CDR2 YSLEER. CDR3 loop: CASSPLMANTEAFF. The CDR3 nucleotides are TGCGCCAGCAGCCCCCTGATGGCGAACACTGAAGCTTTCTTT.

This clonotype has just a few counts. The chain has TRBV7-9 and TRBJ2-3; D uncertain. V was clipped by 5 bases and J by 0 bases, with 15 bases between them. There are 16 residues in the CDR3. Germline V lookup: CDR1 SEHNR, CDR2 FQNEAQ (reference sequence). In nucleotides, the CDR3 is TGTGCCAGCAGCCCAACGAGCCTCGATAGCACAGATACGCAGTATTTT. Translated: CASSPTSLDSTDTQYF.

V is TRBV18 and J is TRBJ2-7; TRBD1 might be the D (5 bases). Germline CDR1 KGHSH, CDR2 LQKENI. The length of the CDR3 is 16 residues. V was shortened by 0 bases and J by 4 bases, with 16 bases between the two germline ends. CDR3 DNA sequence: TGTGCCAGCTCACCACCCCGGCAGGGTATTGTTTACGAGCAGTACTTC. Protein: CASSPPRQGIVYEQYF.

The V gene is TRBV29-1, the J gene TRBJ2-7; 11 bases agree with TRBD1. There are 15 residues in the CDR3. Germline CDR1 SQVTM, CDR2 ANQGSEA. J lost 5 bases, V lost 7 bases, and 13 bases had no gene match. The CDR3 DNA sequence: TGCAGCGCCCACCGAGGACAGGGGGCAGAGGACGAGCAGTACTTC. The encoded protein is CSAHRGQGAEDEQYF.

The J gene is TRBJ1-5, the V gene TRBV29-1, with D uncertain. The CDR3 spans 12 residues. V was pared by 4 bases and J by 4 bases, with 8 bases between. CDR1 is SQVTM, CDR2 ANQGSEA, per germline. The CDR3 bases are TGCAGCGTTGGCAAATGGAATCAGCCCCAGCATTTT. It translates to CSVGKWNQPQHF.

The CDR3 DNA reads TGCAGTGCTAGAGATTCCGGGGGGCATGGCTACACCTTC. It specifies CSARDSGGHGYTF. The rearrangement links TRBV20-1 to TRBJ1-2, with D possibly matching TRBD1 (6 bases). This CDR3 comprises 13 residues. Germline loops: CDR1 DFQATT, CDR2 SNEGSKA (reference sequence). Trimming took 0 bases from V and 6 from J, leaving 11 bases between them.

The CDR3 sequence is CASSEYGLSGANVLTF. CDR3 DNA sequence: TGTGCCAGCAGTGAATATGGGCTTTCTGGGGCCAACGTCCTGACTTTC. The rearrangement links TRBV25-1 to TRBJ2-6; D remains unclear. Trimming removed 0 bases from V and 1 base from J, with 7 bases in between. Germline V gene lookup returns CDR1 MGHDK and CDR2 SYGVNS. The CDR3 sequence is 16 residues long. The full variable domain, with the rest looked up from reference TRBV25-1 and TRBJ2-6, is EADIYQTPRYLVIGTGKKITLECSQTMGHDKMYWYQQDPGMELHLIHYSYGVNSTEKGDLSSESTVSRIRTEHFPLTLESARPSHTSQYLCASSEYGLSGANVLTFGAGSRLTVL.

This chain uses TRBV12-3 or TRBV12-4 with TRBJ1-2; D remains unclear. There are 15 residues in the CDR3. Trimming removed 2 bases at V and 0 bases at J, with 10 bases between. Written as DNA, the CDR3 is TGTGCCAGCAGTTTAACGGGCAGTACTAACTATGGCTACACCTTC. It is translated as CASSLTGSTNYGYTF.

The chain joins TRBV20-1 to TRBJ1-6; 8 nucleotides agree with TRBD1. After removal of 0 bases from V and 11 bases from J, the junction contained 9 bases not matched to a gene. Germline V gene sequence: CDR1 DFQATT, CDR2 SNEGSKA (reference sequence). This CDR3 is 15 amino acids long. CDR3 region: CSARDRMTGATPLHF. CDR3 DNA sequence: TGCAGTGCTAGAGATCGGATGACAGGGGCTACACCCCTCCACTTT.

The chain combines TRBV5-6 with TRBJ2-2; D gene uncertain. The CDR3 length is 13 residues. Per the germline V gene, CDR1 is SGHDT and CDR2 is YYEEEE. V was clipped by 3 bases and J by 6 bases, with 9 bases between them. The CDR3 region is CASSYKDAGELFF. CDR3 bases: TGTGCCAGCAGCTACAAGGACGCCGGGGAGCTGTTTTTT.

Concerning this clonotype: At one of its ends the junction is not consistent with the germline gene, which may arise from a read error. The gene calls are TRBV4-3 and TRBJ1-2; D is undetermined. Per the germline V gene, CDR1 is LGHNA and CDR2 is YSLEER. The CDR3 runs to 15 residues. The CDR3 region has the DNA TGCGCCAGCAGCCAAGATCCTAACAGACGCTATGGCTGCACCTTC. This translates into CASSQDPNRRYGCTF.

The V gene is TRBV12-5, the J gene TRBJ1-6; 7 bases are shared with TRBD1. With V trimmed by 3 bases and J by 2 bases, 4 bases remained unmatched. Per the germline V gene, CDR1 is LGHNT and CDR2 is FRNRAP. This CDR3 is built from 16 residues. CDR3 bases: TGTGCTAGTGGTTTCACAGGGGACGCCTATAATTCACCCCTCCACTTT. Its translation is CASGFTGDAYNSPLHF.

The chain is built from TRBV10-3 and TRBJ2-3; D is undetermined. The CDR3 consists of 12 residues. The ends were cut back, 5 bases at V and 4 bases at J, with 7 bases in the middle. Germline CDR1 ENHRY, CDR2 SYGVKD. In DNA, the CDR3 is TGTGCCATCAGTACCATCTCAGATACGCAGTATTTT. Translated: CAISTISDTQYF.

The V gene is TRBV5-1, the J gene TRBJ2-4; tentative D call: TRBD1 (5 bases). The better agreement between TRBJ2-7 and the DNA end casts doubt on the J call. The CDR3 extends over 16 amino acids. The germline gives CDR1 SGHRS, CDR2 YFSETQ. The chain's CDR3 is CASTAGPQTVTYEQYF. CDR3 in DNA: TGCGCCAGCACTGCCGGACCGCAGACAGTTACCTACGAGCAGTACTTC.

This clonotype was seen a handful of times. V is TRBV5-1 and J is TRBJ2-3; D not certain. Germline loops: CDR1 SGHRS, CDR2 YFSETQ. The CDR3 extends over 16 amino acids. Trimming took off 3 bases at V and 0 bases at J, with 14 bases between the two ends. CDR3 in amino acids: CASSSAFAASTDTQYF. The CDR3 nucleotides read TGCGCCAGCAGCTCCGCTTTTGCAGCCAGCACAGATACGCAGTATTTT.

The chain's CDR3 is CSRIAGVGTDTQYF. The CDR3 nucleotides read TGCAGCCGGATAGCGGGGGTAGGGACAGATACGCAGTATTTT. The chain has TRBV20-1 and TRBJ2-3; 9 bases are a match to TRBD2. This CDR3 region has 14 residues. CDR1 and CDR2 (germline): DFQATT, SNEGSKA (reference sequence).

This clonotype was seen a handful of times. The chain combines TRBV18 with TRBJ2-3, with D possibly being TRBD1 (5 bases). CDR3 length: 13 residues. The germline CDR1 and CDR2 sequences are KGHSH and LQKENI. V gave up 6 bases and J gave up 3 bases, with 10 bases separating them. CDR3 protein: CASSMTATDTQYF. The CDR3 nucleotides are TGTGCCAGCTCCATGACAGCGACAGATACGCAGTATTTT.